This T cell receptor (beta chain) emerged from a study of cytomegalovirus exposure and HLA in healthy donors. Study findings and constraints: From TCR beta sequences, most subjects' HLA-A and HLA-B alleles were reportedly predicted accurately. A few chains tied to CMV proved CMV antigen-specific in vitro. Earlier results showed most TCR beta V segments being productive about 87% or about 30% of the time. When the data were analyzed later, several of the most significant clusters appeared to be linked to common viral pathogens.

This PCR relied on a set of 60 Vbeta primers and 13 Jbeta primers. Only in-frame clones appear in the TCRdb table, and some are missing; sequencing was by immunoSEQ multiplex PCR. The table includes roughly 100,000 clones, roughly 73% detected once. The V gene's germline CDR1 is MDHEN and CDR2 SYDVKM. V shed 3 bases and J shed 9 bases, with 12 bases lying between them. The CDR3 is 12 amino acids. Turning to this clone: Its matching antigen is unknown.

The sample taken for sequencing was PBMCs. The source of this sequence is a man between 40 and 49 years old in good health and CMV-seronegative. The rearrangement joins TRBV28 to TRBJ2-7; D is unclear. CDR3 sequence reads: CASSFPRLLQYF. The DNA for the CDR3 is TGTGCCAGCAGTTTTCCTCGACTCCTGCAGTACTTC. Together with reference TRBV28 and TRBJ2-7, the CDR3 gives the full variable domain: DVKVTQSSRYLVKRTGEKVFLECVQDMDHENMFWYRQDPGLGLRLIYFSYDVKMKEKGDIPEGYSVSREKKERFSLILESASTNQTSMYLCASSFPRLLQYFGPGTRLTVT.